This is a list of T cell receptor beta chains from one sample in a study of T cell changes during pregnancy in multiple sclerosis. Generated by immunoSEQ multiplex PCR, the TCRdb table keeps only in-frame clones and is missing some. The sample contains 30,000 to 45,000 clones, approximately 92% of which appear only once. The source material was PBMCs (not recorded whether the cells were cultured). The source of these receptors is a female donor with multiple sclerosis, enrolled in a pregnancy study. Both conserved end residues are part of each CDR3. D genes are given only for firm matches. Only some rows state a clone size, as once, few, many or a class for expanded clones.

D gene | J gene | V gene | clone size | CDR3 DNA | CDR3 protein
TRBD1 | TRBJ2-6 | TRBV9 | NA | TGTGCCAGCAGCGTTGGGACAGGACTAATCTCTGGGGCCAACGTCCTGACTTTC | CASSVGTGLISGANVLTF
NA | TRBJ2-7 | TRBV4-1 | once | TGCGCCAGCAGCCAAGTCTCCCAAACCTACGAGCAGTACTTC | CASSQVSQTYEQYF
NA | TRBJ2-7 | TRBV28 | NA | TGTGCCGTCTTAAGCTCCTACGAGCAGTACTTC | CAVLSSYEQYF
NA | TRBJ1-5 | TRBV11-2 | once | TGTGCCAGCAGCCGGGAGCAGAGCTATCAGCCCCAGCATTTT | CASSREQSYQPQHF
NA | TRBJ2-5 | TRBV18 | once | TGTGCCAGCTCACCGTACCAAGAGACCCAGTACTTC | CASSPYQETQYF
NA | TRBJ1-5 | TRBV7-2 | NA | TGTGCCAGCAGCTTAGGGCCCAATCAGCCCCAGCATTTT | CASSLGPNQPQHF
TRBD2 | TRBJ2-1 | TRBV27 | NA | TGTGCCAGCAGCCCGGGGGGGACCTACAATGAGCAGTTCTTC | CASSPGGTYNEQFF
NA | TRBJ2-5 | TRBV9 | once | TGTGCCAGCAGCGCCCGCCTGGGGGAAGAGACCCAGTACTTC | CASSARLGEETQYF
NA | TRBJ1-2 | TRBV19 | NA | TGTGCCAGTAGTATGGCCCAATCCTCAACACGCAACTATGGCTACACCTTC | CASSMAQSSTRNYGYTF
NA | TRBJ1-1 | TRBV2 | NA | TGTGCCAGCACGGGGGGATTTGGTTTCTTT | CASTGGFGFF
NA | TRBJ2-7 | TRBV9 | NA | TGTGCCAGCAGCGTAGGGACGGACTCCTACGAGCAGTACTTC | CASSVGTDSYEQYF
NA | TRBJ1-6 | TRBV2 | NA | TGTGCCAGCAGTGAGTCGGGGACTAAAAATAATTCACCCCTCCACTTT | CASSESGTKNNSPLHF
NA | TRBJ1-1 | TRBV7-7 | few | TGTGCTAGCAGGTTACAGGAAAACACTGAAGCTTTCTTT | CASRLQENTEAFF
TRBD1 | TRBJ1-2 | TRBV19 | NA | TGTGCCAGTAGTATAGATGCCGAGACAGGGGATGGCTACACCTTC | CASSIDAETGDGYTF
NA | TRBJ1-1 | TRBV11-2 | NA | TGTGCCAGCAGCTTGTTAGGTAACACTGAAGCTTTCTTT | CASSLLGNTEAFF
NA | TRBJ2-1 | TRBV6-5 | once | TGTGCCAGCAGTTACACTGGCGGCAGCGAGCAGTTCTTC | CASSYTGGSEQFF
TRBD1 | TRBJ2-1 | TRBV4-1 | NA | TGCGCCAGCAGCCAAGAACGCGGGACAGGGGCTAGTGAGCAGTTCTTC | CASSQERGTGASEQFF
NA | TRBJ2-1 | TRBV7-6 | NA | TGTGCCAGCAGCTTAATGTGGATCTTC | CASSLMWIF
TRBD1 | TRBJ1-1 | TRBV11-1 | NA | TGTGCCAGCAGCCCGAGGACAGGGGGCGCGAGGACTGAAGCTTTCTTT | CASSPRTGGARTEAFF
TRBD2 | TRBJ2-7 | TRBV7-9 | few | TGTGCCAGCAGCCCTAGTTCGGGGACTAGCGGGAGTCAGTACTTC | CASSPSSGTSGSQYF
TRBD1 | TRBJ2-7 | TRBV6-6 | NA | TGTGCCAGCAGTTATAGCCAGGGGGACTACGAGCAGTACTTC | CASSYSQGDYEQYF
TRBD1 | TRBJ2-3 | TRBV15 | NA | TGTGCCACCAGCAGAGAGAAGAATAGACAGGGGGCCACAGATACGCAGTATTTT | CATSREKNRQGATDTQYF
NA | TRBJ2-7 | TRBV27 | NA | TGTGCCAGCAGTTTATCTCCCCGGCAGGGTGGGGTCTACGAGCAGTACTTC | CASSLSPRQGGVYEQYF
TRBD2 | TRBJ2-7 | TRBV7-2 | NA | TGTGCCAGCAGCTTAGTCGGGGGAGCGGGATTATCCTACGAGCAGTACTTC | CASSLVGGAGLSYEQYF
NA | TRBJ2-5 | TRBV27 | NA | TGTGCCAGCAGAAGGCCGGGGGAGACCCAGTACTTC | CASRRPGETQYF
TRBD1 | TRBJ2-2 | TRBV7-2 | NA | TGTGCCAGCAGCGTCATAGGGGGACAGCTCACCGGGGAGCTGTTTTTT | CASSVIGGQLTGELFF
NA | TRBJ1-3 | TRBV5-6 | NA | TGTGCCAGCAGCTTGGGTGTCAACACCATATATTTT | CASSLGVNTIYF
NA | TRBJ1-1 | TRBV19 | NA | TGTGCCAGTACCCCGGGACGGCAGAACACTGAAGCTTTCTTT | CASTPGRQNTEAFF
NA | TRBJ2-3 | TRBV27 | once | TGTGCCAGCAGCTTAGCGGATAGCACAGATACGCAGTATTTT | CASSLADSTDTQYF
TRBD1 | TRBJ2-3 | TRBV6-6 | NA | TGTGCCAGCAGTTTCCCCGACAGGGTGAGCACAGATACGCAGTATTTT | CASSFPDRVSTDTQYF
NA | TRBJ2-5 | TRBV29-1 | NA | TGCAGCGTTTCTGAAAGCGGCAAAGAGACCCAGTACTTC | CSVSESGKETQYF
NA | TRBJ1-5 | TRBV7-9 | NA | TGTGCCAGCAGCTTAGACAGGCTCTTACCCACAAATCAGCCCCAGCATTTT | CASSLDRLLPTNQPQHF
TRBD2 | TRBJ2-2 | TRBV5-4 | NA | TGTGCCAGCAGCCCGGGACTAGCGGGAGTAGGGACCGGGGAGCTGTTTTTT | CASSPGLAGVGTGELFF
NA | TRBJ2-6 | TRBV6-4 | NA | TGTGCCAGCAGTGCCTTACTTGGGGCCAACGTCCTGACTTTC | CASSALLGANVLTF